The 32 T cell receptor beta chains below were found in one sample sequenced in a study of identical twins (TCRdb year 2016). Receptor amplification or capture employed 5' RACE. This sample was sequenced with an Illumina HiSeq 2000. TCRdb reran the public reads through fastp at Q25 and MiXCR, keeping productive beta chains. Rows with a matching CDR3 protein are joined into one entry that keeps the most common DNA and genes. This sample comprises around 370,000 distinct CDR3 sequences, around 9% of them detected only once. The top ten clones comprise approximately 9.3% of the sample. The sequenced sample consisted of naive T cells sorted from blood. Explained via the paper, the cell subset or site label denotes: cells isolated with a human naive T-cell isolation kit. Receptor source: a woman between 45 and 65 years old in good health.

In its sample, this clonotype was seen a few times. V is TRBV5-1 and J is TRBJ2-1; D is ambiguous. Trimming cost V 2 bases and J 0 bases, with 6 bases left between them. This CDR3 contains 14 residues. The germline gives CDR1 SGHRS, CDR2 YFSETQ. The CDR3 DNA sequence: TGCGCCAGCAGCTTAGACTTCTCCTACAATGAGCAGTTCTTC. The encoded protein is CASSLDFSYNEQFF.

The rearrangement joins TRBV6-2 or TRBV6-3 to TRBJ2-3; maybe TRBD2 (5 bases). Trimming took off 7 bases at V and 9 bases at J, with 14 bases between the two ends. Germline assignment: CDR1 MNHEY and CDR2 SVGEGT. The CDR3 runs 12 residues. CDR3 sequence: CASNGRMLTQYF. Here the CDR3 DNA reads TGTGCCAGCAATGGGAGAATGTTAACGCAGTATTTT.

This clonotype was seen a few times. CDR3 sequence reads: CASSPRLAGVGNEQFF. The CDR3 DNA follows: TGTGCCAGCAGTCCAAGACTAGCGGGAGTGGGAAATGAGCAGTTCTTC. The J gene is TRBJ2-1, the V gene TRBV12-3 or TRBV12-4; 12 bases map to TRBD2. The CDR3 contains 16 residues. V was clipped by 5 bases and J by 7 bases; unmatched bases: 9.

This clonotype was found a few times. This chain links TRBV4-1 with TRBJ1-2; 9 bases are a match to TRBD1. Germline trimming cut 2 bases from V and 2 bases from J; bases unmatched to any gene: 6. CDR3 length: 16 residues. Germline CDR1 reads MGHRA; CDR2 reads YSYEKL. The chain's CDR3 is CASSQPGQGKNYGYTF. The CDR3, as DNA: TGCGCCAGCAGCCAACCGGGACAGGGAAAAAACTATGGCTACACCTTC.

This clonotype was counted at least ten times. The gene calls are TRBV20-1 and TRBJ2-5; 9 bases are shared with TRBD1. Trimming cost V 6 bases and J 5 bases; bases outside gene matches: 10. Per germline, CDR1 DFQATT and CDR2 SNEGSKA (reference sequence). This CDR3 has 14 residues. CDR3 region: CSATPGQGGETQYF. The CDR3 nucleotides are TGCAGTGCCACCCCGGGACAGGGTGGCGAGACCCAGTACTTC.

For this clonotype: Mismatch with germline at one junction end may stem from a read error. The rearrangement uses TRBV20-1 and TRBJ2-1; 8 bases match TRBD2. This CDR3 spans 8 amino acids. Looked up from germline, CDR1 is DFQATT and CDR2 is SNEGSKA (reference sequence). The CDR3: CSASGRLF. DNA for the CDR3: TGCAGTGCCAGCGGGAGACTCTTC.

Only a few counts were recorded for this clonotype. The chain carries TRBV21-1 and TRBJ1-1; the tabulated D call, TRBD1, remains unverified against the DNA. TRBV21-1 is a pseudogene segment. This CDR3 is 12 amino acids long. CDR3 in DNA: TGTGCCAGCAGCAAAGCAGGGGAAGAAGCTTTCTTT. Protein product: CASSKAGEEAFF.

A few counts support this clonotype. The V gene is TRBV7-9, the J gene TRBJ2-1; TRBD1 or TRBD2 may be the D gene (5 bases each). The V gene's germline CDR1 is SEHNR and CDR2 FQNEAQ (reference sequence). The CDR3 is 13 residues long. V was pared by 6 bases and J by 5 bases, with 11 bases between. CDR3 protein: CASRLEQDNEQFF. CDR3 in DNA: TGTGCCAGCAGACTAGAACAGGACAATGAGCAGTTCTTC.

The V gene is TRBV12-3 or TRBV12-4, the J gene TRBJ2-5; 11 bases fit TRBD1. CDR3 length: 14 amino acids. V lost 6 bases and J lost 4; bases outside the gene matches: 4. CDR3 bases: TGTGCCAGCAGGGGACAGGGGGAGGTAGAGACCCAGTACTTC. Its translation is CASRGQGEVETQYF.

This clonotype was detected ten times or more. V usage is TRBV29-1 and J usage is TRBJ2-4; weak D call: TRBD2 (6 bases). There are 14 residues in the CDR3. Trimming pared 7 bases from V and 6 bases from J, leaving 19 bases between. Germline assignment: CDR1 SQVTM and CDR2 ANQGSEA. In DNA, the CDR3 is TGCAGCGCCCGCCGAGGAGGGACCGCAAACATTCAGTACTTC. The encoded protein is CSARRGGTANIQYF.

CDR3 nucleotides: TGTGCCATCAGTGAGTCGAACAGGGGAGGCGAGCAGTACTTC. Encoded protein: CAISESNRGGEQYF. The chain uses TRBV10-3 and TRBJ2-7, with a tentative D call TRBD1 (7 bases). Between the trimmed V and J ends, which lost 0 bases and 6 bases, there was a span of 12 bases. Germline V gives CDR1 ENHRY, CDR2 SYGVKD. CDR3 length: 14 amino acids.

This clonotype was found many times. CDR3 protein: CASSAEDRGSSPLHF. CDR3 in DNA: TGTGCCAGCAGTGCTGAGGACAGGGGGTCCTCACCCCTCCACTTT. This chain uses TRBV6-1 with TRBJ1-6, with 10 bases identical to TRBD1. V lost 4 bases and J lost 10; bases outside the gene matches: 7. Looked up from germline, CDR1 is MNHNS and CDR2 is SASEGT. This CDR3 spans 15 amino acids.

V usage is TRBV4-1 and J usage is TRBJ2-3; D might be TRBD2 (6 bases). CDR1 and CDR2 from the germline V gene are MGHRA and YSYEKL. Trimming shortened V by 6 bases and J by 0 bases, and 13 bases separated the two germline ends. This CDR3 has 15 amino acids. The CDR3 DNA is TGCGCCAGCAGGGGGACTGCTGTTAGCACAGATACGCAGTATTTT. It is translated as CASRGTAVSTDTQYF.

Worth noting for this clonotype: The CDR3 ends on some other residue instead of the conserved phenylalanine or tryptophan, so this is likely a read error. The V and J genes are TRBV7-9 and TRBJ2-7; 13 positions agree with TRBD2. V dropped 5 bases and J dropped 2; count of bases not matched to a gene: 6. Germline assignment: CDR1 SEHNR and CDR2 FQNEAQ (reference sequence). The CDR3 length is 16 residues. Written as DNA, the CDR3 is TGTGCCAGCAGCCAACTAGCGGGAGGGTATACCTACGAGCAGTACTTA. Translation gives CASSQLAGGYTYEQYL.

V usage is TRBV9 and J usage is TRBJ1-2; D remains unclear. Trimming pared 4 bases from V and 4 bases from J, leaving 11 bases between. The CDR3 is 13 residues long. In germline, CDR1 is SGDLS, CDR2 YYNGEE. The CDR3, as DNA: TGTGCCAGCAGCCTATCACCCTCCTATGGCTACACCTTC. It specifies CASSLSPSYGYTF.

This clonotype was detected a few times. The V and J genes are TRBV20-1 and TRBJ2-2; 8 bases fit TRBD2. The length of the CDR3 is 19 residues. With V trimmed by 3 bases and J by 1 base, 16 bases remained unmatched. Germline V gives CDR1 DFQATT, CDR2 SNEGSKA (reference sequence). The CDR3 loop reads CSARGGLAGEGRNTGELFF. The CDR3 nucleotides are TGCAGTGCTAGGGGGGGGCTAGCGGGCGAAGGGAGGAACACCGGGGAGCTGTTTTTT.

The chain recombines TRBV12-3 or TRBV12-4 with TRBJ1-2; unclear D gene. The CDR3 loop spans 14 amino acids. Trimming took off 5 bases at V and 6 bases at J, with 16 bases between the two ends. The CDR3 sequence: CASSHRRGGNGYTF. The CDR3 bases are TGTGCCAGCAGTCATCGCCGGGGAGGGAATGGCTACACCTTC.

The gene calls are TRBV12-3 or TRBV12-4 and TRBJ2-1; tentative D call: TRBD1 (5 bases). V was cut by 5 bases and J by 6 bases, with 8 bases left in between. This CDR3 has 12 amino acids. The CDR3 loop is CASSPTANEQFF. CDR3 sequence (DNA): TGTGCCAGCAGTCCGACAGCCAATGAGCAGTTCTTC.

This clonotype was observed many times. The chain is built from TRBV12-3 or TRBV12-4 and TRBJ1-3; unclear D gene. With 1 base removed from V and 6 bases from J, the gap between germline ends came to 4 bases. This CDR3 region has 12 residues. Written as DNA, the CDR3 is TGTGCCAGCAGTTTAGGGTCAAACACCATATATTTT. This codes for CASSLGSNTIYF.

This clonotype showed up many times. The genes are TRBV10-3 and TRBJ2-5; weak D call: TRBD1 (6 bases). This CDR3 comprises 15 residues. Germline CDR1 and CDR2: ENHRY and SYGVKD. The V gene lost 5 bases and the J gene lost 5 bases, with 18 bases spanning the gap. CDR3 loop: CAISQTGSLGETQYF. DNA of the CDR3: TGTGCCATCAGTCAGACAGGATCCTTAGGGGAGACCCAGTACTTC.

The CDR3 DNA reads TGTGCCAGCAGGGACGGGACAGGGATCTCCTACGAGCAGTACTTC. Its translation: CASRDGTGISYEQYF. The rearrangement links TRBV12-3 or TRBV12-4 to TRBJ2-7; the match to TRBD1 covers 9 bases. V was pared by 6 bases and J by 0 bases, with 6 bases of the junction left unmatched. The CDR3 covers 15 residues.

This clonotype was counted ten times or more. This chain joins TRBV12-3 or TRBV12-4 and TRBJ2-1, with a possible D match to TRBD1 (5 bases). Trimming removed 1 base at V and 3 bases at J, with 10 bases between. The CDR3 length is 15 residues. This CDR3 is CASSLVGLNYNEQFF. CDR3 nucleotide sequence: TGTGCCAGCAGTTTAGTGGGGCTGAACTACAATGAGCAGTTCTTC.

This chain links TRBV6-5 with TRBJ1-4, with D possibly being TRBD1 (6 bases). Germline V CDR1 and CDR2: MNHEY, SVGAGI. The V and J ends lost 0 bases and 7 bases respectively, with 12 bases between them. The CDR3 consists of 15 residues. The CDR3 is CASSYSWGGTEKLFF. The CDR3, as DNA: TGTGCCAGCAGTTACTCATGGGGGGGCACTGAAAAACTGTTTTTT.

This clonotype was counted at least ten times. CDR3 sequence reads: CSARGLRGGYEQYF. DNA of the CDR3: TGCAGTGCTAGGGGCCTGCGGGGTGGCTACGAGCAGTACTTC. This sequence joins TRBV20-1 and TRBJ2-7; a weak D match, TRBD2 (6 bases). Germline V gives CDR1 DFQATT, CDR2 SNEGSKA (reference sequence). V lost 3 bases to trimming and J lost 3 bases, with 15 bases between them. This CDR3 is 14 amino acids long.

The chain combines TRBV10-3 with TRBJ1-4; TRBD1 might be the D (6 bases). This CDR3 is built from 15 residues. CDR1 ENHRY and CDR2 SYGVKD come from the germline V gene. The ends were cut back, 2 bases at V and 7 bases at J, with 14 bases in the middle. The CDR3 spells CAISEEGEPGEKLFF. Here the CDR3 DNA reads TGTGCCATCAGTGAGGAGGGGGAGCCAGGTGAAAAACTGTTTTTT.

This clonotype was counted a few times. CDR3 in amino acids: CSAIGLPKNEQFF. CDR3 nucleotide sequence: TGCAGTGCTATAGGACTTCCGAAGAATGAGCAGTTCTTC. This chain links TRBV20-1 with TRBJ2-1; D perhaps matches TRBD2 (5 bases). This CDR3 is 13 amino acids long. V was trimmed by 4 bases and J by 7 bases, leaving 14 bases between them. CDR1 and CDR2 from the germline V gene are DFQATT and SNEGSKA (reference sequence).

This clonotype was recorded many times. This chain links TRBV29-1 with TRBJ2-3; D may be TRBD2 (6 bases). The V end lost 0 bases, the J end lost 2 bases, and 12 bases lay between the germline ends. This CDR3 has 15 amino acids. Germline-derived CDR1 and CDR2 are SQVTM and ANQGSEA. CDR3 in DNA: TGCAGCGTTGAAGATTGGAGGGAACCCACAGATACGCAGTATTTT. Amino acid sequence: CSVEDWREPTDTQYF.

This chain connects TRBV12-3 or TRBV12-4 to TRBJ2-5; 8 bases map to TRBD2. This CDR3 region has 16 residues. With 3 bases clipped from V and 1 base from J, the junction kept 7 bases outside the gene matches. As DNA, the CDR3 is TGTGCCAGCAGTTTCCCCGCGGGAGGAAGCCAAGAGACCCAGTACTTC. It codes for CASSFPAGGSQETQYF.

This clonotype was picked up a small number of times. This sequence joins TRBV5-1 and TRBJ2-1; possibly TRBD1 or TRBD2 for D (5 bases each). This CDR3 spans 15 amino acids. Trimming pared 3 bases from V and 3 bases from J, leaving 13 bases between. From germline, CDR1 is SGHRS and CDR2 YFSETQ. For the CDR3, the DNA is TGCGCCAGCAGCTCGGGGCTAGGAGGCTACAATGAGCAGTTCTTC. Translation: CASSSGLGGYNEQFF.

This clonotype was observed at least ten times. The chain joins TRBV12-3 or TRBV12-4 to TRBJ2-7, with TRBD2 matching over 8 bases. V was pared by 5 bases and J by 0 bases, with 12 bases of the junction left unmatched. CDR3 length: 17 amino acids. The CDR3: CASSLSHLSGASYEQYF. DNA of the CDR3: TGTGCCAGCAGTCTCTCTCACCTTAGCGGGGCCTCCTACGAGCAGTACTTC.

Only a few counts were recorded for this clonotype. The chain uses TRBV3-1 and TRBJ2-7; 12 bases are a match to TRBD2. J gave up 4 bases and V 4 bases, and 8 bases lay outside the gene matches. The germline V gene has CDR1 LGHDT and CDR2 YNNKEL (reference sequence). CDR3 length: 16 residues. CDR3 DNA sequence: TGTGCCAGCAGCCGCAGAGGACTAGCGGGGCCTTACGAGCAGTACTTC. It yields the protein CASSRRGLAGPYEQYF.

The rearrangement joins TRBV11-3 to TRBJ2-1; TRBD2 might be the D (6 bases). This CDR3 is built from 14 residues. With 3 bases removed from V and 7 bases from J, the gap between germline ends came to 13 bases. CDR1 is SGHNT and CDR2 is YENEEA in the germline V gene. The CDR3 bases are TGTGCCAGCAGCTTCGGGGGACCTTCTAATGAGCAGTTCTTC. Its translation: CASSFGGPSNEQFF.